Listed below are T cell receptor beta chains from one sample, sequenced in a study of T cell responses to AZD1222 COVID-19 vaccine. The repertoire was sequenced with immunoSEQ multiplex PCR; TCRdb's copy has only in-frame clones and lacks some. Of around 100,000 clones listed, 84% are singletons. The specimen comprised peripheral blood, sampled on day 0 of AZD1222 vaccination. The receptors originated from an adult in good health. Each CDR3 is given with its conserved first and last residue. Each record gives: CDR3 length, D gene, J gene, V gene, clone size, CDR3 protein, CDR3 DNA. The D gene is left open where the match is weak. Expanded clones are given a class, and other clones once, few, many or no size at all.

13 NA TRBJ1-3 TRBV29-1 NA CSVGLEVGNTIYF TGCAGCGTTGGTTTGGAGGTCGGAAACACCATATATTTT
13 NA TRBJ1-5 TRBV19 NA CASSIRVNQPQHF TGTGCCAGTAGTATCCGGGTAAATCAGCCCCAGCATTTT
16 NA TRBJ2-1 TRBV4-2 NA CASSQVSPISYNEQFF TGTGCCAGCAGCCAAGTCAGTCCAATCTCCTACAATGAGCAGTTCTTC
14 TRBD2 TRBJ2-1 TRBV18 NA CASSPGTSGGEQFF TGTGCCAGCTCACCTGGAACTAGCGGGGGAGAGCAGTTCTTC
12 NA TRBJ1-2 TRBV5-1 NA CASSRGDYGYTF TGCGCCAGCAGCAGGGGCGACTATGGCTACACCTTC
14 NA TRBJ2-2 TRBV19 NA CASSIGSGLGELFF TGTGCCAGTAGTATAGGGTCTGGCCTAGGGGAGCTGTTTTTT
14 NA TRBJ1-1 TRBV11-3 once CASTRDSLVTEAFF TGTGCCAGCACGAGGGACTCCCTGGTCACTGAAGCTTTCTTT
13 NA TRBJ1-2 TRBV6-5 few CASSPLGRGGYTF TGTGCCAGCAGCCCACTGGGGAGGGGAGGCTACACCTTC
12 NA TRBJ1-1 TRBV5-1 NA CASRTENTEAFF TGCGCCAGCAGAACAGAGAACACTGAAGCTTTCTTT
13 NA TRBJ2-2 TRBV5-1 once CASSLGYTGELFF TGCGCCAGCAGCTTGGGCTACACCGGGGAGCTGTTTTTT
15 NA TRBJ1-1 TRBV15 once CATSRVTGWDTEAFF TGTGCCACCAGCAGAGTTACGGGCTGGGACACTGAAGCTTTCTTT
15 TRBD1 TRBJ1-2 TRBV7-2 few CASSLPQDRGYGYTF TGTGCCAGCAGCTTACCCCAAGACAGGGGCTATGGCTACACCTTC
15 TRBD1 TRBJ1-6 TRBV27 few CASVGQGSYNSPLHF TGTGCCAGCGTGGGACAGGGTTCCTATAATTCACCCCTCCACTTT
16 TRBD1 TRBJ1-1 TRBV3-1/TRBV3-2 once CASSHTTGTENTEAFF TGTGCCAGCAGCCACACTACCGGGACAGAGAACACTGAAGCTTTCTTT
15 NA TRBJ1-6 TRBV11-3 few CASSLRGIELSPLHF TGTGCCAGCAGCCTAAGAGGTATAGAGCTCTCACCCCTCCACTTT
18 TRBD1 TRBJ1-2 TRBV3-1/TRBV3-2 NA CASSQDLRTGRPPRGYTF TGTGCCAGCAGCCAAGACTTAAGGACAGGACGACCTCCCCGTGGCTACACCTTC
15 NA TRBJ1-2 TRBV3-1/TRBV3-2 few CASSQGGRATSGYTF TGTGCCAGCAGCCAAGGAGGCAGGGCGACGTCTGGCTACACCTTC
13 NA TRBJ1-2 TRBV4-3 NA CASRKGLGDGYTF TGCGCCAGCAGGAAAGGGTTGGGGGATGGCTACACCTTC
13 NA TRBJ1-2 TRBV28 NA CASSYQGTYGYTF TGTGCCAGCAGTTATCAGGGGACCTATGGCTACACCTTC
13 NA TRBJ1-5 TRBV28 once CASIRHPTQPQHF TGTGCCAGCATCCGCCACCCGACTCAGCCCCAGCATTTT
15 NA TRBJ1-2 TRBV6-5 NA CASSYLARSNYGYTF TGTGCCAGCAGTTACCTAGCCCGTTCTAACTATGGCTACACCTTC
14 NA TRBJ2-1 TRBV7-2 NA CASSPRGSLDEQFF TGTGCCAGCAGCCCCAGGGGCAGTCTCGATGAGCAGTTCTTC
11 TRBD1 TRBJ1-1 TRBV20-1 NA CSAMGQREAFF TGCAGTGCCATGGGACAGAGAGAAGCTTTCTTT
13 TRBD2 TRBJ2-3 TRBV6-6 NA CATYVGGGDTQYF TGTGCCACCTACGTCGGGGGGGGAGATACGCAGTATTTT
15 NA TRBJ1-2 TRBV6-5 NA CASSYQSGQGYGYTF TGTGCCAGCAGTTACCAATCCGGCCAAGGCTATGGCTACACCTTC
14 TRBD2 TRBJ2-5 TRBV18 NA CASSIAGRQETQYF TGTGCCAGCTCAATAGCGGGGCGTCAAGAGACCCAGTACTTC
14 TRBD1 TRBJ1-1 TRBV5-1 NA CASSLGDRVDEAFF TGCGCCAGCAGCTTGGGGGACAGGGTCGATGAAGCTTTCTTT
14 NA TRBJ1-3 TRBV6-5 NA CASRGTLGGNTIYF TGTGCCAGCAGGGGAACCCTGGGGGGAAACACCATATATTTT
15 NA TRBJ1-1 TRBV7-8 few CASTARGTMNTEAFF TGTGCCAGCACCGCTAGGGGCACAATGAACACTGAAGCTTTCTTT
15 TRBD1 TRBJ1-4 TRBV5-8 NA CASSWWAGGDEKLFF TGTGCCAGCAGCTGGTGGGCAGGGGGAGATGAAAAACTGTTTTTT
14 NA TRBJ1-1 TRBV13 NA CASSVGGIRTEAFF TGTGCCAGCAGCGTCGGGGGGATCCGAACTGAAGCTTTCTTT
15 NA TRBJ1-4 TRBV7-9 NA CASSFTKTTNEKLFF TGTGCCAGCAGCTTCACCAAAACAACTAATGAAAAACTGTTTTTT
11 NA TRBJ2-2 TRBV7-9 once CAHANTGELFF TGTGCCCACGCGAACACCGGGGAGCTGTTTTTT
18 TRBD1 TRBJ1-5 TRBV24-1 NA CATSDLQGQGFSNQPQHF TGTGCCACCAGTGATTTGCAAGGACAGGGATTTAGCAATCAGCCCCAGCATTTT
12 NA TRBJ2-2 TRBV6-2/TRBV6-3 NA CASSRTTGELFF TGTGCCAGCAGTCGAACTACCGGGGAGCTGTTTTTT
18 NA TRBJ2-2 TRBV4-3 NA CASSQGVVGPANTGELFF TGCGCCAGCAGCCAAGGAGTGGTGGGGCCCGCGAACACCGGGGAGCTGTTTTTT
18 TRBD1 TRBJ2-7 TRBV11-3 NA CASSQMRRGRGSDYEQYF TGTGCCAGCAGCCAGATGCGCAGGGGGCGCGGTTCGGACTACGAGCAGTACTTC
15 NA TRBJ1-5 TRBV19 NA CASSTSGGENQPQHF TGTGCCAGTAGTACCTCGGGGGGTGAAAATCAGCCCCAGCATTTT
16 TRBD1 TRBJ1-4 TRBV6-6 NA CASSYYRTGGGEKLFF TGTGCCAGCAGTTACTATCGGACAGGGGGAGGGGAAAAACTGTTTTTT
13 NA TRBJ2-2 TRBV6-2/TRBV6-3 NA CASSYFALGELFF TGTGCCAGCAGTTACTTCGCGCTCGGGGAGCTGTTTTTT
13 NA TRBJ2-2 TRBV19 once CASSTGLAGELFF TGTGCCAGTAGTACAGGGTTAGCCGGGGAGCTGTTTTTT
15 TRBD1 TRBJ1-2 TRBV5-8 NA CASSSEGTGGWGYTF TGTGCCAGCAGCTCCGAGGGGACAGGGGGCTGGGGCTACACCTTC
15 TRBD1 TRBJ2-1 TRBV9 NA CASSAGTGVRNEQFF TGTGCCAGCAGCGCCGGGACAGGGGTTCGTAATGAGCAGTTCTTC
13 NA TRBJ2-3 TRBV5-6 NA CASSVTWTDTQYF TGTGCCAGCAGCGTCACGTGGACAGATACGCAGTATTTT
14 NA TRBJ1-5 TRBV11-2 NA CASSLMGSNQPQHF TGTGCCAGCAGCTTAATGGGGAGCAATCAGCCCCAGCATTTT
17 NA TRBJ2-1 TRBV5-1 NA CASSLEVSGSSYNEQFF TGCGCCAGCAGCTTGGAGGTTAGCGGAAGCTCCTACAATGAGCAGTTCTTC
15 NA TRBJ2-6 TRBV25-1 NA CASSWTGSGANVLTF TGTGCCAGCAGTTGGACTGGATCTGGGGCCAACGTCCTGACTTTC
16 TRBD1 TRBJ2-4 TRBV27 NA CASRRAGGLAKNIQYF TGTGCCAGCAGAAGAGCAGGGGGCCTTGCCAAAAACATTCAGTACTTC
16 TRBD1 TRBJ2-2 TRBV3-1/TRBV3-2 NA CASRQGATLNTGELFF TGTGCCAGCAGACAGGGGGCAACTTTGAACACCGGGGAGCTGTTTTTT
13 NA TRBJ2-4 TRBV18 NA CASSPMAKNIQYF TGTGCCAGCTCACCGATGGCCAAAAACATTCAGTACTTC
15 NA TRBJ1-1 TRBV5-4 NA CASSLGSGAGTEAFF TGTGCCAGCAGCTTGGGTTCCGGGGCGGGCACTGAAGCTTTCTTT
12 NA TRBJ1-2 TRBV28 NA CASSQTGYGYTF TGTGCCAGCAGCCAGACGGGTTATGGCTACACCTTC